The sequence of this T cell receptor beta chain was determined in a study of blood T cell repertoires in COVID-19. About the research overall: Sites in the United States, Italy and Spain provided acute and convalescent COVID-19 samples. T cells, B-cell-depleted T cells, or PBMCs supplied cDNA or gDNA.

Study processing details: Estimation of nucleated cell counts relied on the amplification of reference gene primers. The table came from immunoSEQ multiplex PCR; TCRdb's copy has only in-frame clones and leaves some out. V, J and clone size were drawn from that table, and D and trimming were deduced from the DNA. The sample includes about 250,000 clones, over 70% of them seen just once. The V end lost 6 bases, the J end lost 7 bases, and 13 bases lay between the germline ends. The germline V gene encodes CDR1 MGHDK and CDR2 SYGVNS. The CDR3 loop spans 13 amino acids. The clonotype originates from an older man with acute or convalescent COVID-19. Sequenced: peripheral blood. This sequence joins TRBV25-1 and TRBJ1-5; D is perhaps TRBD1 (6 bases). CDR3 in DNA: TGTGCCAGCAGATCAGGGGAATTACAGCCCCAGCATTTT. Amino acids: CASRSGELQPQHF. Using reference TRBV25-1 and TRBJ1-5 for the parts outside the CDR3, the full variable domain is EADIYQTPRYLVIGTGKKITLECSQTMGHDKMYWYQQDPGMELHLIHYSYGVNSTEKGDLSSESTVSRIRTEHFPLTLESARPSHTSQYLCASRSGELQPQHFGDGTRLSIL.